The entry below gives a single T cell receptor (beta chain) sequence along with its context. The CDR3 consists of 14 residues. J gave up 6 bases and V 6 bases, and 9 bases lay outside the gene matches. Germline V gene data show CDR1 as MNHNS and CDR2 as SASEGT. The record originates from a study of OX40 agonist ivuxolimab in advanced cancers. Measured with immunoSEQ multiplex PCR; TCRdb has only the in-frame clones, and not every one. The data show approximately 18,000 clones, more than 80% seen once. This TCR was sampled from an adult with an advanced solid tumor such as melanoma, head and neck, liver or kidney cancer. This material consisted of CD4+ or CD8+ T cells sorted from blood, taken in a trial of the OX40 agonist ivuxolimab. The chain couples TRBV6-1 to TRBJ1-2; TRBD1 agrees at 8 bases. DNA for the CDR3: TGTGCCAGCAGGCCAGGACAGGGAGGGGATGGCTACACCTTC. Translation gives CASRPGQGGDGYTF.